Below, 5 T cell receptor beta chains from the same sample are listed, as sequenced in a study of naive and memory T cell subsets. Specified treatment: skin biopsy from PPD injection site in Mantoux-positive individual. An oligonucleotide containing a UMI was ligated to the 3' end of TCR cDNA. Amplification of ligated cDNA took four PCR rounds with SP2 and nested alpha and beta constant primers. Each CDR3 protein is one row after TCRdb ran MiXCR on the UMI-ligation and nested PCR reads. Of about 30,000 distinct CDR3 sequences in the sample, more than 6.5% are singletons; the top ten hold 2.5% to 3.5%. This sample comprised skin, obtained from a tuberculin skin test site. The receptors were gathered from an adult in good health.

This clonotype was found many times. The chain combines TRBV29-1 with TRBJ2-7; D gene unclear. CDR1 is SQVTM, CDR2 ANQGSEA, per germline. The length of the CDR3 is 12 residues. The V gene lost 6 bases and the J gene lost 1 base, with 10 bases spanning the gap. This CDR3 is CSVQHSSYEQYF. CDR3 coding DNA: TGCAGCGTACAGCACTCATCCTACGAGCAGTACTTC.

In this sample, this clonotype turned up many times. The gene calls are TRBV29-1 and TRBJ2-2; 7 nucleotides match TRBD2. CDR1 SQVTM and CDR2 ANQGSEA come from the germline V gene. The CDR3 is 16 amino acids. The ends lost 6 bases at V and 6 bases at J; junction bases unmatched: 16. In DNA, the CDR3 is TGCAGCGTCACTAGCAGCGGGGAGGGTATGGCCGGGGAGCTGTTTTTT. It yields the protein CSVTSSGEGMAGELFF.

The chain has TRBV7-9 and TRBJ1-1; D might be TRBD1 (6 bases). The germline V gene has CDR1 SEHNR and CDR2 FQNEAQ (reference sequence). This CDR3 contains 11 residues. V gave up 7 bases and J gave up 6 bases, with 9 bases separating them. CDR3 residues: CASKDRPEAFF. CDR3 DNA sequence: TGTGCCAGCAAAGACAGGCCTGAAGCTTTCTTT.

This clonotype was seen ten or more times. The CDR3 coding sequence is TGTGCCAGCATACGGGACAGGGGAGGGCAGGAGACCCAGTACTTC. As protein: CASIRDRGGQETQYF. The rearrangement uses TRBV2 and TRBJ2-5, with 10 positions matching TRBD1. Trimming at V came to 7 bases and at J to 5 bases, leaving 10 bases not matched to a gene. Germline V gene lookup returns CDR1 SNHLY and CDR2 FYNNEI. The CDR3 is made up of 15 amino acids.

This clonotype was detected many times. V usage is TRBV2 and J usage is TRBJ1-1; no clear D. Germline CDR1 SNHLY, CDR2 FYNNEI. The CDR3 totals 14 residues. Trimming left V 7 bases short and J 5 bases short, with 17 bases between. CDR3 in DNA: TGTGCCAGCAACGAGGGCAGGAGATTGACTGAAGCTTTCTTT. Translated: CASNEGRRLTEAFF. Looking up the rest from reference TRBV2 and TRBJ1-1 gives the full variable domain: EPEVTQTPSHQVTQMGQEVILRCVPISNHLYFYWYRQILGQKVEFLVSFYNNEISEKSEIFDDQFSVERPDGSNFTLKIRSTKLEDSAMYFCASNEGRRLTEAFFGQGTRLTVV.